These 3 T cell receptor beta chains share one sample of origin, sequenced in a study of PD-1 blockade in classical Hodgkin lymphoma (dated by TCRdb to 2020 to 2021). The time point label, as the study defines it: cycle 2 day 1 (C2D1) of nivolumab. Relapse after autologous stem cell transplantation had occurred in all trial patients, and cohorts A, B and C were distinguished by prior brentuximab vedotin exposure. The library was generated by the immunoSEQ multiplex PCR assay. This immuneACCESS table, as held by TCRdb, lists in-frame sequences with V and J called but not all clones. Of the missing ones, under half trace to an unresolved V gene in checked studies; the others have no known cause. This sample comprises 100,000 to 130,000 clones, roughly nine tenths of them detected only once. The ten largest clones represent 15% to 20% of the sample. Sequencing used peripheral blood mononuclear cells (PBMCs), obtained before the second cycle of nivolumab. Every receptor here comes from a human donor with classical Hodgkin lymphoma.

The rearrangement uses TRBV7-2 and TRBJ2-1; D is unclear. The CDR3 covers 14 residues. Germline V gives CDR1 SGHTA, CDR2 FQGNSA. V shed 3 bases and J shed 5 bases, with 11 bases lying between them. The CDR3 here is CASSLHGRDNEQFF. CDR3 nucleotides: TGTGCCAGCAGCTTGCACGGTAGGGACAATGAGCAGTTCTTC.

The rearrangement joins TRBV2 to TRBJ1-5; no definite D call. Germline V CDR1 and CDR2: SNHLY, FYNNEI. The CDR3 extends over 17 amino acids. The germline V and J ends were trimmed by 1 base and 1 base, with 14 bases remaining between them. This chain's CDR3 is CASSEEGPRLSNQPQHF. The CDR3 nucleotides read TGTGCCAGCAGTGAAGAAGGGCCCCGTTTGAGCAATCAGCCCCAGCATTTT.

J is TRBJ2-1 and V is TRBV5-1, with 12 bases lining up with TRBD2. Germline-derived CDR1 and CDR2 are SGHRS and YFSETQ. CDR3 length: 16 residues. The J segment lost 8 bases and the V segment lost 4 bases, leaving 10 bases of the junction unmatched. CDR3 protein: CASSLRTSGTVDEQFF. The CDR3 region has the DNA TGCGCCAGCAGCCTACGGACTAGCGGGACTGTGGATGAGCAGTTCTTC.